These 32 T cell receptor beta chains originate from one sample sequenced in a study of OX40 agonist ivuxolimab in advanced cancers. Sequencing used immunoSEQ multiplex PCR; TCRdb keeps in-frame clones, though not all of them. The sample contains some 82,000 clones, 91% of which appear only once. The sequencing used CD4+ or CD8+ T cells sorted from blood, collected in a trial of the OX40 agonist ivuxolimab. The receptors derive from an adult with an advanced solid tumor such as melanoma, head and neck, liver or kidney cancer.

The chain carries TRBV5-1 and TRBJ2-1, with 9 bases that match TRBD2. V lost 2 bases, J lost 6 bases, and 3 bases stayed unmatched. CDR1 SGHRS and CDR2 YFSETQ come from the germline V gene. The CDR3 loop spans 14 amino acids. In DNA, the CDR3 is TGCGCCAGCAGCTTCGGCGGGAGGGCCAATGAGCAGTTCTTC. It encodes CASSFGGRANEQFF. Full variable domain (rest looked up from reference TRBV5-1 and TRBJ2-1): KAGVTQTPRYLIKTRGQQVTLSCSPISGHRSVSWYQQTPGQGLQFLFEYFSETQRNKGNFPGRFSGRQFSNSRSEMNVSTLELGDSALYLCASSFGGRANEQFFGPGTRLTVL.

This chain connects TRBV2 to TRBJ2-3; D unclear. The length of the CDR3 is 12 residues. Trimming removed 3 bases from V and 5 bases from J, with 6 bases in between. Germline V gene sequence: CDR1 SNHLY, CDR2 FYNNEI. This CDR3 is CASSEFLDTQYF. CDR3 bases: TGTGCCAGCAGTGAGTTTTTAGATACGCAGTATTTT. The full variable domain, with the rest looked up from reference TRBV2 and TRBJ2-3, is EPEVTQTPSHQVTQMGQEVILRCVPISNHLYFYWYRQILGQKVEFLVSFYNNEISEKSEIFDDQFSVERPDGSNFTLKIRSTKLEDSAMYFCASSEFLDTQYFGPGTRLTVL.

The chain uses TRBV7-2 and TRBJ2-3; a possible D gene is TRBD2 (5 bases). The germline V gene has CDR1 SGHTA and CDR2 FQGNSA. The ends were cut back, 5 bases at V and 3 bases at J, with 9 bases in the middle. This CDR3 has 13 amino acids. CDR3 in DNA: TGTGCCAGCAGCCCCGGGGTAACAGATACGCAGTATTTT. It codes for CASSPGVTDTQYF. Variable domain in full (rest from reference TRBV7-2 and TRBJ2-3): GAGVSQSPSNKVTEKGKDVELRCDPISGHTALYWYRQSLGQGLEFLIYFQGNSAPDKSGLPSDRFSAERTGGSVSTLTIQRTQQEDSAVYLCASSPGVTDTQYFGPGTRLTVL.

The chain's CDR3 is CASSLVATDTQYF. The CDR3 bases are TGTGCCAGCAGCTTAGTAGCCACAGATACGCAGTATTTT. This chain uses TRBV13 with TRBJ2-3; D not certain. The CDR3 loop spans 13 amino acids. Germline CDR1 PRHDT, CDR2 FYEKMQ (reference sequence). V lost 1 base and J lost 2, with 4 bases in between.

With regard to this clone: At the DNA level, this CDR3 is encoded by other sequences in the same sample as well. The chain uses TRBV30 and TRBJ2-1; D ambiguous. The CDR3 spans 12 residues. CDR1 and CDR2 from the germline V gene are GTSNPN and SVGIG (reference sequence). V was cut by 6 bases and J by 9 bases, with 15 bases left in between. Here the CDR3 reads CACQRSGREQFF. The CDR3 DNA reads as TGTGCCTGTCAAAGATCGGGCCGTGAGCAGTTCTTC.

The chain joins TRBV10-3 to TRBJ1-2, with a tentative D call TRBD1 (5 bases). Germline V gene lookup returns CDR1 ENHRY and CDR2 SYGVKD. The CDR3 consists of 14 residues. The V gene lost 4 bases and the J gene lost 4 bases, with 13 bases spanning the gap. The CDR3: CAISAREYTYGYTF. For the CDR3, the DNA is TGTGCCATCAGTGCCAGGGAATACACCTATGGCTACACCTTC.

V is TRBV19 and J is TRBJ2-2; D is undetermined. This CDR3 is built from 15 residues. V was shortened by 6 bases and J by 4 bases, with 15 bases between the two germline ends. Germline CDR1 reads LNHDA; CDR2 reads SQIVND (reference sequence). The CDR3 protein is CASSPFGPRTGELFF. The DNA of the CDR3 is TGTGCCAGTAGCCCATTCGGGCCGCGCACCGGGGAGCTGTTTTTT.

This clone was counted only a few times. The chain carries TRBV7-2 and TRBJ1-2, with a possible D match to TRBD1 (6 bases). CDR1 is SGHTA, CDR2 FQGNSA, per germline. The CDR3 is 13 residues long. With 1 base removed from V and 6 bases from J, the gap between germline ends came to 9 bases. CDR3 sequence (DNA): TGTGCCAGCAGCTTAGACAGGGACCATGGCTACACCTTC. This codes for CASSLDRDHGYTF.

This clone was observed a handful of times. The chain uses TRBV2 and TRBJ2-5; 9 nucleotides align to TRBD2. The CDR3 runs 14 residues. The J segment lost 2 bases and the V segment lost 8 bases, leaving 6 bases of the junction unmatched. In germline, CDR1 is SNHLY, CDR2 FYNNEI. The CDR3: CASDRLADQETQYF. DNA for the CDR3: TGTGCCAGCGACAGACTAGCGGATCAAGAGACCCAGTACTTC.

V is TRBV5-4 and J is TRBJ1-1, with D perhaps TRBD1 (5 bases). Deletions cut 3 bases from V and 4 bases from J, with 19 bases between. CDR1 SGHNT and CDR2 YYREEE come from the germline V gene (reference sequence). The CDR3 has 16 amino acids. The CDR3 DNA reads TGTGCCAGCAGCTCCGGGCAGTCCACTGGGGGCACTGAAGCTTTCTTT. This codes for CASSSGQSTGGTEAFF. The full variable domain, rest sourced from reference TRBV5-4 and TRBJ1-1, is ETGVTQSPTHLIKTRGQQVTLRCSSQSGHNTVSWYQQALGQGPQFIFQYYREEENGRGNFPPRFSGLQFPNYSSELNVNALELDDSALYLCASSSGQSTGGTEAFFGQGTRLTVV.

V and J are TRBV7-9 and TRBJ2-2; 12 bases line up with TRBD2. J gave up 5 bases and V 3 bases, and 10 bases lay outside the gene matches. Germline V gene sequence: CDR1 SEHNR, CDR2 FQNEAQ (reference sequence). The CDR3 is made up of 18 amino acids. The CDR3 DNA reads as TGTGCCAGCAGCTTCTTGACTAGCGGGAGAGGATGGACCGGGGAGCTGTTTTTT. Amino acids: CASSFLTSGRGWTGELFF.

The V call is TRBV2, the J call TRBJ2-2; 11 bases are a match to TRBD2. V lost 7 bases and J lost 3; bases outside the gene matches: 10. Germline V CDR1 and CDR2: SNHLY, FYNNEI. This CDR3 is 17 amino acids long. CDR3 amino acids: CASTIPLAGVDTGELFF. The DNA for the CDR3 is TGTGCCAGCACCATTCCACTAGCGGGAGTTGACACCGGGGAGCTGTTTTTT.

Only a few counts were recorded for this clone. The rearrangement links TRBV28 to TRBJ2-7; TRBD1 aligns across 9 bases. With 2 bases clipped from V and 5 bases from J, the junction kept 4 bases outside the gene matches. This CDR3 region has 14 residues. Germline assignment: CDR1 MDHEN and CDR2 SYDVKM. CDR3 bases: TGTGCCAGCAGTTTAGGGACAGGGCGCAACGAGCAGTACTTC. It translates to CASSLGTGRNEQYF.

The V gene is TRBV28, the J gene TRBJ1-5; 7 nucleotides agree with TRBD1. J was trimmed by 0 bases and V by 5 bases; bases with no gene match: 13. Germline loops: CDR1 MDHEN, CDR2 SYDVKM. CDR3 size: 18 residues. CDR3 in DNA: TGTGCCAGCAGTCCACCCTCCGGACAGGAGGATAGCAATCAGCCCCAGCATTTT. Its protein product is CASSPPSGQEDSNQPQHF.

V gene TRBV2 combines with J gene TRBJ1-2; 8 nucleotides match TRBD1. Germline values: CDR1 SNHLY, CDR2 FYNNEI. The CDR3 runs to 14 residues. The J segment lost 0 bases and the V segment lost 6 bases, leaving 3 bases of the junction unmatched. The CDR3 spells CASRGTGANYGYTF. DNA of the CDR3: TGTGCCAGCAGAGGGACAGGAGCTAACTATGGCTACACCTTC.

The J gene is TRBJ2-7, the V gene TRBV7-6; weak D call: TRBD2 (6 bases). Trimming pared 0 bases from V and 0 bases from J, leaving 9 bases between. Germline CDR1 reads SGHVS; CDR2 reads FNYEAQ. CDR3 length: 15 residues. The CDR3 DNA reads TGTGCCAGCAGCTTAGCGGGAGGAAGCTCCTACGAGCAGTACTTC. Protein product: CASSLAGGSSYEQYF.

The CDR3 sequence: CASSLSREGEQYF. CDR3 bases: TGTGCCAGCAGTTTAAGCAGGGAGGGCGAGCAGTACTTC. The chain combines TRBV28 with TRBJ2-7, with TRBD2 identical over 7 bases. V dropped 2 bases and J dropped 6; count of bases not matched to a gene: 4. Germline values: CDR1 MDHEN, CDR2 SYDVKM. The CDR3 sequence is 13 residues long.

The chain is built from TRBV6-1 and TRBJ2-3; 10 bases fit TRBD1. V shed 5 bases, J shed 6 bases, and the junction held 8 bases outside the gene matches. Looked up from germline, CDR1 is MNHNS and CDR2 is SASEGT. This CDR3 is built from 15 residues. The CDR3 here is CASSPGTGARDTQYF. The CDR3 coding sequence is TGTGCCAGCAGTCCCGGGACAGGGGCCAGGGATACGCAGTATTTT.

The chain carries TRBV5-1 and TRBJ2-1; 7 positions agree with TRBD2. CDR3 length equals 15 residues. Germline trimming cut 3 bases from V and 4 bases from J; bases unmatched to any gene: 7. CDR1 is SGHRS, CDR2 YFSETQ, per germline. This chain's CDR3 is CASSWSGVAYNEQFF. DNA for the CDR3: TGCGCCAGCAGCTGGAGCGGGGTAGCTTACAATGAGCAGTTCTTC. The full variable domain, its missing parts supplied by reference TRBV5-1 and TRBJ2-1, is KAGVTQTPRYLIKTRGQQVTLSCSPISGHRSVSWYQQTPGQGLQFLFEYFSETQRNKGNFPGRFSGRQFSNSRSEMNVSTLELGDSALYLCASSWSGVAYNEQFFGPGTRLTVL.

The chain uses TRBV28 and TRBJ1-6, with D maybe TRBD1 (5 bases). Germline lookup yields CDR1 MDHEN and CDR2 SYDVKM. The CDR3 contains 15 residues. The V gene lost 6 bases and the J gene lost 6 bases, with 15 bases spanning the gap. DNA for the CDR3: TGTGCCAGCAGACCAACCGGGACCGCTAATTCACCCCTCCACTTT. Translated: CASRPTGTANSPLHF.

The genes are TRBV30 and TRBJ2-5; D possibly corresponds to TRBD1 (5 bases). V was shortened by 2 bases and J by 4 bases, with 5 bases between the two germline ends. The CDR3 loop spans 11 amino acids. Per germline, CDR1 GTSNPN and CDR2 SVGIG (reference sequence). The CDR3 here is CAWSQGETQYF. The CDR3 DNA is TGTGCCTGGAGTCAGGGAGAGACCCAGTACTTC.

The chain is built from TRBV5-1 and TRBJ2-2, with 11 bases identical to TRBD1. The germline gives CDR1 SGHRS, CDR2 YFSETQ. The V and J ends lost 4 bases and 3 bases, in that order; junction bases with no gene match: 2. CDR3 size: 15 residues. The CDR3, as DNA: TGCGCCAGCAGCCCGGGACAGGGGGACACCGGGGAGCTGTTTTTT. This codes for CASSPGQGDTGELFF.

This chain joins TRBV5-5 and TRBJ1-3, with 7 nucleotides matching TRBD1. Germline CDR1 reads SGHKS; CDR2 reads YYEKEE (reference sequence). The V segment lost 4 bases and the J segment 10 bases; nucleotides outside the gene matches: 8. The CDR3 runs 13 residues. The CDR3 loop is CASSPSTGWTIYF. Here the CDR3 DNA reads TGTGCCAGCAGCCCCTCGACAGGGTGGACCATATATTTT. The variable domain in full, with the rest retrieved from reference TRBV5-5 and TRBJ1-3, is DAGVTQSPTHLIKTRGQQVTLRCSPISGHKSVSWYQQVLGQGPQFIFQYYEKEERGRGNFPDRFSARQFPNYSSELNVNALLLGDSALYLCASSPSTGWTIYFGEGSWLTVV.

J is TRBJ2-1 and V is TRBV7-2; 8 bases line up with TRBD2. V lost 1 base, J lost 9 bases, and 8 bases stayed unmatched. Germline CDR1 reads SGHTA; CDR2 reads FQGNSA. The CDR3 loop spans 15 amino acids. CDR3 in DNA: TGTGCCAGCAGCTTAGAGGGGACTAGGGTTGGTGAGCAGTTCTTC. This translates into CASSLEGTRVGEQFF.

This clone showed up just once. The CDR3 reads CASSIGSGGELFF. In DNA form, the CDR3 reads TGTGCCAGTAGTATCGGGTCGGGAGGGGAGCTGTTTTTT. The V gene is TRBV19, the J gene TRBJ2-2; D is perhaps TRBD2 (5 bases). This CDR3 region has 13 residues. Germline V gives CDR1 LNHDA, CDR2 SQIVND (reference sequence). Between the trimmed V and J ends, which lost 3 bases and 8 bases, there was a span of 10 bases.

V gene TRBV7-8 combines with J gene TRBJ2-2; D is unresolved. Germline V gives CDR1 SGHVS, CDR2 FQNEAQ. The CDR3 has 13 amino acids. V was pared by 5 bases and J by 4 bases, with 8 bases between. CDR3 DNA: TGTGCCAGCAGCCACCCGGGCACCGGGGAGCTGTTTTTT. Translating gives CASSHPGTGELFF.

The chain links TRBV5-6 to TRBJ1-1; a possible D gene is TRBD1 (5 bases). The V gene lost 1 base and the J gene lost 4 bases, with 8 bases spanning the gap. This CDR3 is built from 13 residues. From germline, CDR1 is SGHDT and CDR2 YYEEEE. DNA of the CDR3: TGTGCCAGCAGCTTGTGGGGGGGCACTGAAGCTTTCTTT. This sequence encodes CASSLWGGTEAFF.

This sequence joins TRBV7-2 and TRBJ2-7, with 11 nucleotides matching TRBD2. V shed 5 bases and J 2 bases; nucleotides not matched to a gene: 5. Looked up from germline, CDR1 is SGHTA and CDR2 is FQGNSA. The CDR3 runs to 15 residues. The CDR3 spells CASSPRLAGPYEQYF. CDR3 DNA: TGTGCCAGCAGCCCACGACTAGCGGGACCCTACGAGCAGTACTTC.

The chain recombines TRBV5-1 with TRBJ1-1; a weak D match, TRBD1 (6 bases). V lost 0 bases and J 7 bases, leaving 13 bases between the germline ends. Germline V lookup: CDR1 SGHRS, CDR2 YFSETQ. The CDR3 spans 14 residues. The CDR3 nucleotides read TGCGCCAGCAGCTTGGTAGCGGGGACACGTGAAGCTTTCTTT. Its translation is CASSLVAGTREAFF.

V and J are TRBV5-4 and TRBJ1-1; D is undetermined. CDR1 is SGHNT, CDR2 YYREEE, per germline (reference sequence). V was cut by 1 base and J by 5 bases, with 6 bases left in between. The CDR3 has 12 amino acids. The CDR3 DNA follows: TGTGCCAGCAGCTTGTGGCAGACTGAAGCTTTCTTT. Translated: CASSLWQTEAFF.

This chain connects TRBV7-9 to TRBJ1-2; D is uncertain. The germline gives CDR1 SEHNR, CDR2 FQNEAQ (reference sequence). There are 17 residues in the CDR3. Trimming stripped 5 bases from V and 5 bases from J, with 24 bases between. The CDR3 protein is CASSPWTGSSETYGYTF. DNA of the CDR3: TGTGCCAGCAGCCCGTGGACCGGGTCGTCCGAAACATATGGCTACACCTTC.

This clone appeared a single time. Here the CDR3 DNA reads TGTGCCAGCAGCCTCCTACAGGGATTAGGCGAGCAGTACTTC. Translation gives CASSLLQGLGEQYF. The chain links TRBV7-2 to TRBJ2-7; D might be TRBD1 (6 bases). This CDR3 has 14 amino acids. Germline lookup yields CDR1 SGHTA and CDR2 FQGNSA. Trimming removed 5 bases from V and 6 bases from J, with 17 bases in between.